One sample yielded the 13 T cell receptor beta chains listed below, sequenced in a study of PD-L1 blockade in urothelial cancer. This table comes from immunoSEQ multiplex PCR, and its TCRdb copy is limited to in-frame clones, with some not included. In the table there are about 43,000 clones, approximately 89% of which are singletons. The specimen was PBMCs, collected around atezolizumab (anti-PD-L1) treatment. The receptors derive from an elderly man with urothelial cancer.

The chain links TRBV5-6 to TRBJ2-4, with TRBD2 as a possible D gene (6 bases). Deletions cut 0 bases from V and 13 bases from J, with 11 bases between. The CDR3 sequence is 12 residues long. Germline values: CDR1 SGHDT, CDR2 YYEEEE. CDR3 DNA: TGTGCCAGCAGCTTGGCCGCGGGGCCACAGTACTTC. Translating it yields CASSLAAGPQYF.

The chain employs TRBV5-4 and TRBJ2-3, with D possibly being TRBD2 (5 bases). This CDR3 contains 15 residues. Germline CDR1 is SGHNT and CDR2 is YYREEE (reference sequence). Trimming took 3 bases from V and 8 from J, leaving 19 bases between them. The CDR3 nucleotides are TGTGCCAGCAGCTCACTTAACCTTCCCGGAGGTACGCAGTATTTT. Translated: CASSSLNLPGGTQYF.

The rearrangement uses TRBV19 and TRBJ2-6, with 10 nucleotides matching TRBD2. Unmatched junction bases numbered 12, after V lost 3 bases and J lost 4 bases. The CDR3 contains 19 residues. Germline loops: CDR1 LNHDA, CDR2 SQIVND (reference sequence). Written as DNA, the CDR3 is TGTGCCAGTAGTATTCGCGCCACTAGCGGGACGACCGGGGCCAACGTCCTGACTTTC. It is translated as CASSIRATSGTTGANVLTF. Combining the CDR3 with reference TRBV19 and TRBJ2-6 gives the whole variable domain DGGITQSPKYLFRKEGQNVTLSCEQNLNHDAMYWYRQDPGQGLRLIYYSQIVNDFQKGDIAEGYSVSREKKESFPLTVTSAQKNPTAFYLCASSIRATSGTTGANVLTFGAGSRLTVL.

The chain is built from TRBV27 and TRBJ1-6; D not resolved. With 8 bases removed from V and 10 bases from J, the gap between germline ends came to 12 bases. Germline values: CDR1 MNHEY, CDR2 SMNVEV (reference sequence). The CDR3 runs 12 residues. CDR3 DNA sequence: TGTGCCAGCCGGAGGGAGGACTCACCCCTCCACTTT. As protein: CASRREDSPLHF.

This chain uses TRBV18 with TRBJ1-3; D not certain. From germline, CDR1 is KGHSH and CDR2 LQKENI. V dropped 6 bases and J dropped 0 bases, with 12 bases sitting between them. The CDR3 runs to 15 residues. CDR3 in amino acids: CASSPVPSSGNTIYF. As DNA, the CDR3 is TGTGCCAGCTCGCCAGTCCCGAGCTCTGGAAACACCATATATTTT.

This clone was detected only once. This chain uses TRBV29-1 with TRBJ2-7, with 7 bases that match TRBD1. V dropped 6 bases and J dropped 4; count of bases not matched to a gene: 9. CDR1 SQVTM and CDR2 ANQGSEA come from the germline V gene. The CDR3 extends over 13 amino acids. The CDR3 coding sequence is TGCAGCGTCAGACAGGGACAAGGGTACGAGCAGTACTTC. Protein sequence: CSVRQGQGYEQYF.

The CDR3 is CASSIQGPFHWVTF. The CDR3 coding sequence is TGTGCCAGCAGCATACAGGGGCCCTTTCACTGGGTCACCTTC. The V gene is TRBV21-1, the J gene TRBJ1-2; TRBD1, as called in the table, went unchecked against the DNA. TRBV21-1 is deemed a pseudogene. This CDR3 has 14 amino acids.

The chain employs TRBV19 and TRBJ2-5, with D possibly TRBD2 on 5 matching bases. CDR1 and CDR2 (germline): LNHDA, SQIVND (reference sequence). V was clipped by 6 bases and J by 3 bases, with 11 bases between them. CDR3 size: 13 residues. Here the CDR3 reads CASSLDWEETQYF. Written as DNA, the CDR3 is TGTGCCAGTAGCCTGGACTGGGAAGAGACCCAGTACTTC.

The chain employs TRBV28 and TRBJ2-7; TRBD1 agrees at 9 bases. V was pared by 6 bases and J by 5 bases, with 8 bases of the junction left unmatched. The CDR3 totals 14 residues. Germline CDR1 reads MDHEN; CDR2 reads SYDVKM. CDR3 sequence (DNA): TGTGCCAGCAGGAAAGGGACAGGGCGTAACGAGCAGTACTTC. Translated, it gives CASRKGTGRNEQYF.

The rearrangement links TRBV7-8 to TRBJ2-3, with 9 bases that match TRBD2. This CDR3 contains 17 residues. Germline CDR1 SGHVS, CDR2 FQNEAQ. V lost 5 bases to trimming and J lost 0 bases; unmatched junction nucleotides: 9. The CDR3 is CASSPFRGRASTDTQYF. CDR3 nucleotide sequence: TGTGCCAGCAGCCCATTCCGCGGGAGGGCTAGCACAGATACGCAGTATTTT. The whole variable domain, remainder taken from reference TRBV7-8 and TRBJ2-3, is GAGVSQSPRYKVAKRGQDVALRCDPISGHVSLFWYQQALGQGPEFLTYFQNEAQLDKSGLPSDRFFAERPEGSVSTLKIQRTQQEDSAVYLCASSPFRGRASTDTQYFGPGTRLTVL.

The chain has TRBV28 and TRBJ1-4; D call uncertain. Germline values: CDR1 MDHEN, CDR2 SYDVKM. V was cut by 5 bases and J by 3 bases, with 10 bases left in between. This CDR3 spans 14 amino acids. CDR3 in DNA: TGTGCCAGCAGTCCCCCGGGGTCTAATGAAAAACTGTTTTTT. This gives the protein CASSPPGSNEKLFF. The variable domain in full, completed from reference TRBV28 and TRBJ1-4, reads DVKVTQSSRYLVKRTGEKVFLECVQDMDHENMFWYRQDPGLGLRLIYFSYDVKMKEKGDIPEGYSVSREKKERFSLILESASTNQTSMYLCASSPPGSNEKLFFGSGTQLSVL.

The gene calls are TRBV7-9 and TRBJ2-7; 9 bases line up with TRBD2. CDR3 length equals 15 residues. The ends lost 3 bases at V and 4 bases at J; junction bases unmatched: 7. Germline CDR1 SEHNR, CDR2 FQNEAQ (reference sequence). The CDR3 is CASSLGSGSGYEQYF. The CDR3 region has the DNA TGTGCCAGCAGCTTGGGTAGCGGGAGTGGGTACGAGCAGTACTTC. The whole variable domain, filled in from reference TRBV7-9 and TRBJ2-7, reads DTGVSQNPRHKITKRGQNVTFRCDPISEHNRLYWYRQTLGQGPEFLTYFQNEAQLEKSRLLSDRFSAERPKGSFSTLEIQRTEQGDSAMYLCASSLGSGSGYEQYFGPGTRLTVT.

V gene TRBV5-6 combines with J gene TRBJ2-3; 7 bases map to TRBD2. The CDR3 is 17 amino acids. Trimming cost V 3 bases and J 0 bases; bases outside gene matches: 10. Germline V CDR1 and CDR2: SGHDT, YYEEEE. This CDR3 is CASSYPELAPSTDTQYF. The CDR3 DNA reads TGTGCCAGCAGCTACCCAGAACTAGCGCCCAGCACAGATACGCAGTATTTT.